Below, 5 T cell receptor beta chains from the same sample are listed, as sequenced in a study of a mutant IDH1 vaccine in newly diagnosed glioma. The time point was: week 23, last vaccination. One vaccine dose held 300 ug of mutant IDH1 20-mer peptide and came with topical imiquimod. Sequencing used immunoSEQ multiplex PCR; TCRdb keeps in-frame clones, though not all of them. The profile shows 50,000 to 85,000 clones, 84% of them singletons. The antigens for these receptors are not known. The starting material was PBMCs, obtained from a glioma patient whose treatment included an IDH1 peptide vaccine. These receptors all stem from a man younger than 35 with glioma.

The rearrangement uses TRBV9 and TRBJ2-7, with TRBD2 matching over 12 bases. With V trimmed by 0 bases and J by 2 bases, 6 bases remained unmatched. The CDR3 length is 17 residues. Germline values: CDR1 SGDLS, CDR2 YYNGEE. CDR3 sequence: CASSVGLAGAPAYEQYF. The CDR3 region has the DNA TGTGCCAGCAGCGTAGGACTAGCGGGGGCACCTGCCTACGAGCAGTACTTC. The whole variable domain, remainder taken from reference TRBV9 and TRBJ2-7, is DSGVTQTPKHLITATGQRVTLRCSPRSGDLSVYWYQQSLDQGLQFLIQYYNGEERAKGNILERFSAQQFPDLHSELNLSSLELGDSALYFCASSVGLAGAPAYEQYFGPGTRLTVT.

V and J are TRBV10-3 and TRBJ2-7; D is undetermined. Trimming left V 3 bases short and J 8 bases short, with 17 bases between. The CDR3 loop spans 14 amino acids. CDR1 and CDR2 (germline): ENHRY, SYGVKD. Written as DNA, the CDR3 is TGTGCCATCAGTGAAACACTTCACCGAGACAAGCAGTACTTC. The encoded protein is CAISETLHRDKQYF.

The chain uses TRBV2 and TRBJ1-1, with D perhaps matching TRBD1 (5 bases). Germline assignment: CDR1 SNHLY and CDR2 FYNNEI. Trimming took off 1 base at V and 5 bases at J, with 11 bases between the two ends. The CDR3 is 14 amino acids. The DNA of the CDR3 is TGTGCCAGCAGTGAAGTAGGAGGGGATACTGAAGCTTTCTTT. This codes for CASSEVGGDTEAFF.

The CDR3 sequence is CASSPPTGSSYEQYF. CDR3 sequence (DNA): TGTGCCAGCTCACCCCCTACCGGGAGTTCCTACGAGCAGTACTTC. This rearrangement joins TRBV18 to TRBJ2-7; tentatively, D is TRBD2 (6 bases). The CDR3 runs to 15 residues. Per the germline V gene, CDR1 is KGHSH and CDR2 is LQKENI. V was pared by 3 bases and J by 1 base, with 13 bases between.

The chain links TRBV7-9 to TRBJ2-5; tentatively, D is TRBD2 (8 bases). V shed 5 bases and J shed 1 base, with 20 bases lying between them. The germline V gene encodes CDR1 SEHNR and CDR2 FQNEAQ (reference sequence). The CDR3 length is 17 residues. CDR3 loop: CASSRREGTERQETQYF. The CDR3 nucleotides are TGTGCCAGCAGCCGACGGGAGGGGACAGAACGCCAAGAGACCCAGTACTTC. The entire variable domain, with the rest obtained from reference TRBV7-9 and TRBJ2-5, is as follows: DTGVSQNPRHKITKRGQNVTFRCDPISEHNRLYWYRQTLGQGPEFLTYFQNEAQLEKSRLLSDRFSAERPKGSFSTLEIQRTEQGDSAMYLCASSRREGTERQETQYFGPGTRLLVL.